A selection of T cell receptor beta chains follows, all from one sample in a study of blood T cell repertoires in COVID-19. Measured with immunoSEQ multiplex PCR; TCRdb has only the in-frame clones, and not every one. The repertoire includes about 250,000 clones, 86% of them detected once, and under 2% sits in the top ten. The sequenced sample was peripheral blood. The source is an older woman who had recovered from COVID-19. Both conserved end residues are part of each CDR3. The D gene is left open where the match is weak. A row's size may be missing; if present it is once, few, many or a size class.

-,TRBV4-2,TRBD1,16,TRBJ2-1,TGTGCCAGCAGCCAAGATTGGGACAGAAGTTACAATGAGCAGTTCTTC,CASSQDWDRSYNEQFF
-,TRBV27,TRBD1,16,TRBJ2-1,TGTGCCAGCAGTAGTCACAGGGGGCTGGCCTACAATGAGCAGTTCTTC,CASSSHRGLAYNEQFF
-,TRBV10-3,-,13,TRBJ1-3,TGTGCCATCACCGCCGGGAGGGACGACACCATATATTTT,CAITAGRDDTIYF
few,TRBV5-1,TRBD1,15,TRBJ2-7,TGCGCCAGCAGCTACCGGGACAGGAGAGACTACGAGCAGTACTTC,CASSYRDRRDYEQYF
once,TRBV5-1,-,18,TRBJ1-1,TGCGCCAGCAGCTTGGTAGCTGGTCTGGCGACAGGTGTCACTGAAGCTTTCTTT,CASSLVAGLATGVTEAFF
-,TRBV7-2,TRBD1,15,TRBJ2-7,TGTGCCAGCAGCTCCCGGACAGGGTCAGGCTACGAGCAGTACTTC,CASSSRTGSGYEQYF
-,TRBV7-7,-,13,TRBJ2-2,TGTGCTAGCAGCTTCCAGGGTACCGGGGAGCTGTTTTTT,CASSFQGTGELFF
-,TRBV18,-,13,TRBJ1-2,TGTGCCAGCTCACCGGGACTGAACTATGGCTACACCTTC,CASSPGLNYGYTF
-,TRBV28,TRBD2,16,TRBJ2-3,TGTGCCAGCAGTTCCCCTCGTAGCGGGGGCACAGATACGCAGTATTTT,CASSSPRSGGTDTQYF
-,TRBV7-9,-,13,TRBJ2-3,TGTGCCAGCAGCTTATCGGGGGCAGATACGCAGTATTTT,CASSLSGADTQYF
-,TRBV4-1,-,15,TRBJ2-2,TGCGCCAGCAGCCAGGAGCTAGCGAGCACCGGGGAGCTGTTTTTT,CASSQELASTGELFF
-,TRBV7-9,TRBD1,14,TRBJ1-5,TGTGCCAGCGCCTCCGACAGGGAGGCTCAGCCCCAGCATTTT,CASASDREAQPQHF
-,TRBV24-1,-,15,TRBJ1-2,TGTGCCACCAGTGACACTGACAGGTCCCCCTATGGCTACACCTTC,CATSDTDRSPYGYTF
-,TRBV11-1,TRBD1,16,TRBJ2-7,TGTGCCAGCAGCTTAGCTGGCTGGGACAGGGACCACGAGCAGTACTTC,CASSLAGWDRDHEQYF
-,TRBV5-1,TRBD1,15,TRBJ1-1,TGCGCCAGCAGCGATCCCCGGACAGGGAACACTGAAGCTTTCTTT,CASSDPRTGNTEAFF
-,TRBV29-1,-,13,TRBJ1-5,TGCAGCGTTTTGGTTGGAGGGGATCAGCCCCAGCATTTT,CSVLVGGDQPQHF
once,TRBV9,-,16,TRBJ2-3,TGTGCCAGCAGCGTAGTGGCTAGCCCTAGCACAGATACGCAGTATTTT,CASSVVASPSTDTQYF
-,TRBV6-5,-,13,TRBJ2-7,TGTGCCAGCAGTCCAGGGTTCGGCTACGAGCAGTACTTC,CASSPGFGYEQYF
-,TRBV11-3,TRBD2,17,TRBJ2-2,TGTGCCAGCAGCTTAGATCGGCGGGGGGGTCAGACCGGGGAGCTGTTTTTT,CASSLDRRGGQTGELFF
-,TRBV4-1,TRBD1,14,TRBJ2-7,TGCGCCAGCAGTCGACAGGGCATCCCTACCGAGCAGTACTTC,CASSRQGIPTEQYF
-,TRBV15,TRBD1,16,TRBJ2-2,TGTGCCACCAGCAGCCTTTGGACAGGGAGTCCCGGGGAGCTGTTTTTT,CATSSLWTGSPGELFF
-,TRBV2,-,12,TRBJ1-5,TGTGCCAGCTCCGTGGGCTATCAGCCCCAGCATTTT,CASSVGYQPQHF
-,TRBV21-1,-,15,TRBJ1-2,TGTGCCAGCAGCAAAGGAGGGTGGCAGGGGGATGGCTACACCTTC,CASSKGGWQGDGYTF
-,TRBV28,-,15,TRBJ1-6,TGTGCCAGCAGCCCCCTGTCCCGGGATAATTCACCCCTCCACTTT,CASSPLSRDNSPLHF
once,TRBV29-1,TRBD2,14,TRBJ2-1,TGCAGCGACCGACTAGCGGGGGGGGGCAATGAGCAGTTCTTC,CSDRLAGGGNEQFF
few,TRBV4-2,-,15,TRBJ2-7,TGTGCCAGCAGCCAAGACGGGGAAGTCTCCTACGAGCAGTACTTC,CASSQDGEVSYEQYF
-,TRBV19,TRBD1,15,TRBJ2-1,TGTGCCAGTAGTATTCCCGGACAGGGGAACAATGAGCAGTTCTTC,CASSIPGQGNNEQFF
-,TRBV10-3,TRBD1,17,TRBJ2-7,TGTGCCATCAGTAACCGCCGGGACAGGCCCATATCCTACGAGCAGTACTTC,CAISNRRDRPISYEQYF
-,TRBV6-5,TRBD1,13,TRBJ1-2,TGTGCCAGCGGGGACAGGGGGTTAGGTGGCTACACCTTC,CASGDRGLGGYTF
-,TRBV12-3/TRBV12-4,-,12,TRBJ2-5,TGTGCCAGCAGCCCCACTGAGGAGACCCAGTACTTC,CASSPTEETQYF
-,TRBV7-3,-,14,TRBJ1-6,TGTGCCAGCACCCTTGGGCCCGGGGGGTCACCCCTCCACTTT,CASTLGPGGSPLHF
-,TRBV28,-,12,TRBJ1-1,TGTGCCAGCAGTTTATGGACTCAGAAAGCTTTCTTT,CASSLWTQKAFF
-,TRBV4-3,TRBD2,15,TRBJ2-1,TGCGCCAGCAGCCAAGAGGTGACTAGCCACAATGAGCAGTTCTTC,CASSQEVTSHNEQFF
-,TRBV6-5,-,14,TRBJ1-3,TGTGCCAGCAGTCGGGGGAGCTCTGGAAACACCATATATTTT,CASSRGSSGNTIYF
-,TRBV19,-,14,TRBJ2-2,TGTGCCAGTAGTCACTCCAAGGGGGCCGGGGAGCTGTTTTTT,CASSHSKGAGELFF
few,TRBV3-1/TRBV3-2,TRBD2,17,TRBJ2-2,TGTGCCAGCAGCCCCCTCCCCGGACTAGCTGGGTCCGGGGAGCTGTTTTTT,CASSPLPGLAGSGELFF
-,TRBV18,-,14,TRBJ1-2,TGTGCCAGCTCACCCTCGGGGGGGTTTGAAGGCTACACCTTC,CASSPSGGFEGYTF
-,TRBV11-3,TRBD1,13,TRBJ2-5,TGTGCCAGCAGCCCGGACAGGGGAGAGACCCAGTACTTC,CASSPDRGETQYF
-,TRBV5-4,TRBD1,14,TRBJ1-4,TGTGCCAGCGGCCCGGGACAGGGAAGTGAAAAACTGTTTTTT,CASGPGQGSEKLFF
-,TRBV21-1,-,17,TRBJ2-1,TGTGCCAGCAGCACTCGACGGCGGGGGGGCTCCTACAATGAGCAGTTCTTC,CASSTRRRGGSYNEQFF
-,TRBV10-3,TRBD1,16,TRBJ1-2,TGTGCCATCAGTGAGTCGAGCCAGGGGGCAGGCTATGGCTACACCTTC,CAISESSQGAGYGYTF
-,TRBV6-6,TRBD1,13,TRBJ1-4,TGTGCCAGCGGGGGAGACAGGGCTGAAAAACTGTTTTTT,CASGGDRAEKLFF
-,TRBV11-3,TRBD1,15,TRBJ2-3,TGTGCCAGCAGCCGCGGACAGGGAAGCACAGATACGCAGTATTTT,CASSRGQGSTDTQYF
-,TRBV14,TRBD1,17,TRBJ2-2,TGTGCCAGCAGCTTAAGATTGACAGGGGTGAACACCGGGGAGCTGTTTTTT,CASSLRLTGVNTGELFF
-,TRBV4-1,TRBD2,16,TRBJ2-5,TGCGCCAGCAGCAAGAGTAGCCTAGCGGGAAAAGAGACCCAGTACTTC,CASSKSSLAGKETQYF
-,TRBV5-6,-,13,TRBJ1-5,TGTGCCAGCAGCTTGGCTGGCCGCCAGCCCCAGCATTTT,CASSLAGRQPQHF
-,TRBV7-6,TRBD2,16,TRBJ2-5,TGTGCCAGCAGCACCCAGCGGGGGGACGGTTCGGAGACCCAGTACTTC,CASSTQRGDGSETQYF
-,TRBV20-1,-,17,TRBJ1-6,TGCAGTGCTAGTGTGCCCGACTCCACCTCCTATAATTCACCCCTCCACTTT,CSASVPDSTSYNSPLHF
-,TRBV2,-,15,TRBJ2-1,TGTGCCAGCAGCCAAAGGCCGGGGTGGGACAATGAGCAGTTCTTC,CASSQRPGWDNEQFF
-,TRBV19,TRBD1,15,TRBJ1-5,TGTGCCAGTAGTATGGTGACAGGGGGCTATCAGCCCCAGCATTTT,CASSMVTGGYQPQHF
-,TRBV9,-,16,TRBJ1-3,TGTGCCAGCAGCCCGGCCAGGAGGAACTCTGGAAACACCATATATTTT,CASSPARRNSGNTIYF
-,TRBV6-4,TRBD1,14,TRBJ2-1,TGTGCCAGTCGTCGGACAGGGAATTTCGATGAGCAGTTCTTC,CASRRTGNFDEQFF
-,TRBV3-1/TRBV3-2,TRBD2,15,TRBJ2-1,TGTGCCAGCAGACTAGCGGGGGGGCATAACAATGAGCAGTTCTTC,CASRLAGGHNNEQFF
-,TRBV14,-,14,TRBJ2-2,TGTGCCAGCAGCCAGAGACAGGACACCGGGGAGCTGTTTTTT,CASSQRQDTGELFF